Below, 10 T cell receptor beta chains from the same sample are listed, as sequenced in a study of shared clonotypes between healthy human individuals. Assay used: immunoSEQ multiplex PCR; TCRdb lists only in-frame clones, some missing. This repertoire shows about 520,000 clones, approximately 95% found once; its top ten account for about 0.064%. The sample was naive CD4+ T cells sorted from blood. The subset is: CD45RA+ positively selected. Receptors originate from a woman aged 30 to 39 in good health.

The chain has TRBV28 and TRBJ2-7; TRBD1 is a possible D gene (5 bases). Trimming cost V 8 bases and J 3 bases, with 17 bases left between them. The CDR3 is 14 residues long. Germline-derived CDR1 and CDR2 are MDHEN and SYDVKM. CDR3 DNA sequence: TGTGCCAGCTTAACGGCCGACAGAGGCTACGAGCAGTACTTC. The encoded protein is CASLTADRGYEQYF.

This clone was picked up a small number of times. V gene TRBV6-5 combines with J gene TRBJ2-3; 10 nucleotides line up with TRBD1. This CDR3 comprises 15 residues. Germline V lookup: CDR1 MNHEY, CDR2 SVGAGI. V shed 2 bases, J shed 5 bases, and the junction held 4 bases outside the gene matches. CDR3: CASSYAGQGLDTQYF. The CDR3 DNA follows: TGTGCCAGCAGTTACGCGGGACAGGGGTTAGATACGCAGTATTTT.

CDR3 sequence reads: CASSLDRGFSSYEQYF. CDR3 DNA sequence: TGTGCCAGCAGCTTAGACAGGGGATTTAGCTCCTACGAGCAGTACTTC. The rearrangement joins TRBV7-9 to TRBJ2-7, with 7 bases aligning to TRBD1. CDR3 length: 16 amino acids. With V trimmed by 1 base and J by 0 bases, 6 bases remained unmatched. Germline assignment: CDR1 SEHNR and CDR2 FQNEAQ (reference sequence).

The chain uses TRBV5-1 and TRBJ2-2; 9 bases align to TRBD2. Trimming cost V 4 bases and J 1 base; bases outside gene matches: 5. CDR3 length equals 16 residues. Germline V gives CDR1 SGHRS, CDR2 YFSETQ. The DNA for the CDR3 is TGCGCCAGCAGCCTCATAGCGGGGGTGAACACCGGGGAGCTGTTTTTT. It translates to CASSLIAGVNTGELFF.

This chain uses TRBV11-2 with TRBJ2-5; D is unclear. V was pared by 2 bases and J by 5 bases, with 9 bases between. Germline lookup yields CDR1 SGHAT and CDR2 FQNNGV. CDR3 length equals 13 residues. The DNA of the CDR3 is TGTGCCAGCAGCTTAATCTGGAGTGAGACCCAGTACTTC. Translation gives CASSLIWSETQYF. The whole variable domain, remainder taken from reference TRBV11-2 and TRBJ2-5, is EAGVAQSPRYKIIEKRQSVAFWCNPISGHATLYWYQQILGQGPKLLIQFQNNGVVDDSQLPKDRFSAERLKGVDSTLKIQPAKLEDSAVYLCASSLIWSETQYFGPGTRLLVL.

J is TRBJ1-5 and V is TRBV28; a possible D gene is TRBD1 (6 bases). Trimming left V 5 bases short and J 0 bases short, with 11 bases between. Germline V gene lookup returns CDR1 MDHEN and CDR2 SYDVKM. This CDR3 is 15 amino acids long. The DNA of the CDR3 is TGTGCCAGCAGTCCCGCGGGACATAGCAATCAGCCCCAGCATTTT. It codes for CASSPAGHSNQPQHF.

The V call is TRBV4-2, the J call TRBJ2-4, with TRBD1 matching over 9 bases. Germline CDR1 is LGHNA and CDR2 is YNFKEQ. Trimming removed 4 bases from V and 1 base from J; junction bases left unmatched: 5. This CDR3 has 16 residues. The CDR3 region is CASSPGDRVAKNIQYF. DNA of the CDR3: TGTGCCAGCAGCCCTGGGGACAGGGTGGCCAAAAACATTCAGTACTTC.

The chain employs TRBV28 and TRBJ1-2; 7 bases map to TRBD1. The germline V gene encodes CDR1 MDHEN and CDR2 SYDVKM. CDR3 length equals 16 residues. The V and J ends lost 5 bases and 2 bases, in that order; junction bases with no gene match: 11. The CDR3: CASSPTGPGSNYGYTF. As DNA, the CDR3 is TGTGCCAGCAGTCCGACAGGGCCGGGGTCCAACTATGGCTACACCTTC.

The chain couples TRBV5-1 to TRBJ2-1; 8 bases map to TRBD2. The CDR3 runs 15 residues. Germline V gene sequence: CDR1 SGHRS, CDR2 YFSETQ. The trim removed 3 bases at V and 3 bases at J, leaving 5 bases unmatched. Here the CDR3 DNA reads TGCGCCAGCAGCTATGCCGGGACTAGCTACAATGAGCAGTTCTTC. As protein: CASSYAGTSYNEQFF.

The genes are TRBV28 and TRBJ2-7; 8 positions match TRBD2. This CDR3 is built from 16 residues. V lost 8 bases to trimming and J lost 7 bases; unmatched junction nucleotides: 19. Looked up from germline, CDR1 is MDHEN and CDR2 is SYDVKM. DNA of the CDR3: TGTGCCAGCCTCCCGGGGGGGGACTTCACCCTTTCTGAGCAGTACTTC. Its protein product is CASLPGGDFTLSEQYF.